This note documents a single TCR beta chain sequence. The data stem from a study of cytomegalovirus exposure and HLA in healthy donors. Sequenced by immunoSEQ multiplex PCR; TCRdb stores in-frame clones only, minus some. The table lists 100,000 to 150,000 clones, about nine tenths of them singletons. Specimen: PBMCs. This TCR was recovered from a woman between 18 and 29 years old in good health and CMV-seronegative.

CDR3 sequence (DNA): TGCGCCAGCAGCTGGGGGGACAGGGAAATGAACACTGAAGCTTTCTTT. The encoded protein is CASSWGDREMNTEAFF. This rearrangement joins TRBV5-1 to TRBJ1-1; 9 bases fit TRBD1. J gave up 0 bases and V 3 bases, and 6 bases lay outside the gene matches. CDR1 and CDR2 (germline): SGHRS, YFSETQ. The CDR3 length is 16 residues.